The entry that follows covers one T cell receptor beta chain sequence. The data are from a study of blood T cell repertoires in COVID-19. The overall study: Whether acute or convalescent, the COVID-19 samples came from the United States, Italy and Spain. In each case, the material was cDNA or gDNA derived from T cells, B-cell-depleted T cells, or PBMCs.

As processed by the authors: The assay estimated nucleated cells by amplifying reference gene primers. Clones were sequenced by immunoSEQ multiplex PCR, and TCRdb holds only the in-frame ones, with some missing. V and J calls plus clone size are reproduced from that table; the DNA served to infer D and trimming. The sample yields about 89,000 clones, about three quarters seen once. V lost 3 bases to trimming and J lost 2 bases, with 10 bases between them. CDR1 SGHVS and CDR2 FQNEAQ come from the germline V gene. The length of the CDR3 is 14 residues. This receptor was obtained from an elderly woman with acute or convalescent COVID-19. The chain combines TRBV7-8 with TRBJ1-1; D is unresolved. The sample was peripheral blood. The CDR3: CASSFRTANTEAFF. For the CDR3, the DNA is TGTGCCAGCAGCTTTAGAACAGCTAACACTGAAGCTTTCTTT.